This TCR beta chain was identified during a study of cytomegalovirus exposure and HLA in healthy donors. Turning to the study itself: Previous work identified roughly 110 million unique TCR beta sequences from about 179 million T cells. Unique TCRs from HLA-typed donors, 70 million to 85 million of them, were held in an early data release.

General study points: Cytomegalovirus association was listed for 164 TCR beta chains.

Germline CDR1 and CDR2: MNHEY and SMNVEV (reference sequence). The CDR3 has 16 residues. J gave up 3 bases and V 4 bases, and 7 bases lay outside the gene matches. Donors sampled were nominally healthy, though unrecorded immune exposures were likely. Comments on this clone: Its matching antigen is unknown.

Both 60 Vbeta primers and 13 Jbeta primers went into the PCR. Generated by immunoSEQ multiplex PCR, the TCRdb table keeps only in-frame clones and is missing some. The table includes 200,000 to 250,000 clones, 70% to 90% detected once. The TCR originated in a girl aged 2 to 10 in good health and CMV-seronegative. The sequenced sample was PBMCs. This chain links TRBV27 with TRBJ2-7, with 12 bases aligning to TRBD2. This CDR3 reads CASSWGLAGLNYEQYF. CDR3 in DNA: TGTGCCAGCAGTTGGGGACTAGCGGGCCTAAACTACGAGCAGTACTTC.